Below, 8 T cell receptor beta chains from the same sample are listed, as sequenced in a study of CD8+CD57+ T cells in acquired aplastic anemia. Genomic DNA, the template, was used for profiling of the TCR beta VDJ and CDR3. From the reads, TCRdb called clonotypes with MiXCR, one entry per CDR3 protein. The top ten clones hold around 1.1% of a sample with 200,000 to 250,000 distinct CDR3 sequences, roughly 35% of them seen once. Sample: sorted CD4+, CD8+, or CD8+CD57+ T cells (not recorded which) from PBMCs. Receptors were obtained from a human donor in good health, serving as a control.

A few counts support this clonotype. The CDR3 sequence: CASSTGQTTNEKLFF. CDR3 DNA: TGCGCCAGCAGCACGGGACAGACAACTAATGAAAAACTGTTTTTT. V and J are TRBV4-1 and TRBJ1-4, with TRBD1 matching over 7 bases. V lost 5 bases and J lost 0; bases outside the gene matches: 3. Germline CDR1 reads MGHRA; CDR2 reads YSYEKL. The CDR3 loop spans 15 amino acids.

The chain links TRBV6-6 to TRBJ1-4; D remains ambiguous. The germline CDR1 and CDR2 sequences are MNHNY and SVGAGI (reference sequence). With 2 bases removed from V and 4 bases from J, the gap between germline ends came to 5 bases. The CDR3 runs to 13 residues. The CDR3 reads CASSYTDNEKLFF. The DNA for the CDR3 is TGTGCCAGCAGTTACACAGATAATGAAAAACTGTTTTTT.

In nucleotides, the CDR3 is TGTGCCAGCAGTGTGACTAGCGGTAACACCGGGGAGCTGTTTTTT. It specifies CASSVTSGNTGELFF. V usage is TRBV2 and J usage is TRBJ2-2; 9 bases are a match to TRBD2. Germline CDR1 is SNHLY and CDR2 is FYNNEI. CDR3 length: 15 residues. V shed 4 bases, J shed 2 bases, and the junction held 2 bases outside the gene matches.

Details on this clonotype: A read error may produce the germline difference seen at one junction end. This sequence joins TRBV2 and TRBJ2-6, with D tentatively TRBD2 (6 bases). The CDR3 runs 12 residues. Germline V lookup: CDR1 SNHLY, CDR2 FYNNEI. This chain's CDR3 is CASRRAGNTEAF. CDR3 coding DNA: TGTGCCAGCCGGCGGGCGGGAAACACTGAAGCTTTC.

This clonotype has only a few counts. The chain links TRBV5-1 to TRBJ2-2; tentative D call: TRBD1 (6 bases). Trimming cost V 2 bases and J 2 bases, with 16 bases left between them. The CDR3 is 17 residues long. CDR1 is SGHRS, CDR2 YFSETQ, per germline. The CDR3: CASSLGLLGANTGELFF. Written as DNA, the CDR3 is TGCGCCAGCAGCTTAGGTCTTTTGGGGGCTAACACCGGGGAGCTGTTTTTT.

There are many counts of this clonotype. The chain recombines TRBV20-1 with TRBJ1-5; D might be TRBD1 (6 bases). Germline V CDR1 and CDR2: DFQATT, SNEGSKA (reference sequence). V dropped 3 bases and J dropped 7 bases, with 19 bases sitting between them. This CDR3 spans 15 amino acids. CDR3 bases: TGCAGTGCTAGGGCCAACTCCCAGGGGACACAGCCCCAGCATTTT. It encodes CSARANSQGTQPQHF.

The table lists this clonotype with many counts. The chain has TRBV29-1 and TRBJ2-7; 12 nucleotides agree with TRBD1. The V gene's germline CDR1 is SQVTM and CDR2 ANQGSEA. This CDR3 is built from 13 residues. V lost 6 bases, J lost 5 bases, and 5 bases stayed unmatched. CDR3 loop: CSVPGQGAHEQYF. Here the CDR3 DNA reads TGCAGCGTGCCGGGACAGGGGGCTCACGAGCAGTACTTC.

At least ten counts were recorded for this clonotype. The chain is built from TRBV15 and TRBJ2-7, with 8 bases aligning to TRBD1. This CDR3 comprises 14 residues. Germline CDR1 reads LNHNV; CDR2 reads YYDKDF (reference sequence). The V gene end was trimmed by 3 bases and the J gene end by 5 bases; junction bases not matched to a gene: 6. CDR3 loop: CATSSRTGRNEQYF. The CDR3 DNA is TGTGCCACCAGCAGCAGGACAGGGCGGAACGAGCAGTACTTC.